This TCR beta chain was sequenced during a study of T cell responses to AZD1222 COVID-19 vaccine. In germline, CDR1 is KGHSH, CDR2 LQKENI. CDR3 length: 13 amino acids. V lost 3 bases and J 3 bases, leaving 9 bases between the germline ends. Study-level results: At study baseline, merely roughly 6 AZD1222 recipients were seropositive. White British people made up most donors, females outnumbered males, and clonal diversity was possibly underestimated. With dominance at 160-218 and 743-854, vaccine-associated CD4 TCRs spanned spike.

Data came from immunoSEQ multiplex PCR; TCRdb stores just in-frame clones and leaves some out. The sample has about 270,000 clones, 94% seen once; the top ten hold 0.55%. Remarks on this clone: Its antigen is undetermined.

The sequencing used peripheral blood, collected 28 days after the second AZD1222 dose. This receptor was identified in an adult who received the AZD1222 COVID-19 vaccine. The chain couples TRBV18 to TRBJ2-7; unclear D gene. CDR3 coding DNA: TGTGCCAGCTCACCGGATGGAAACTACGAGCAGTACTTC. This codes for CASSPDGNYEQYF.